This T cell receptor (beta chain) was observed in a study of blood T cell repertoires in COVID-19. On the study more broadly: Acute-phase and convalescent COVID-19 samples originated in the United States, Italy and Spain. T cells, B-cell-depleted T cells, or PBMCs supplied cDNA or gDNA.

This clone was observed a few times. V lost 3 bases and J 1 base, leaving 13 bases between the germline ends. The CDR3 consists of 15 residues. Germline CDR1 reads SGHRS; CDR2 reads YFSETQ. Authors' methods: Scientists estimated how many nucleated cells there were by amplifying reference gene primers. Using immunoSEQ multiplex PCR, the repertoire was profiled, and TCRdb retains in-frame clones only, with some absent. That table supplies the V and J calls and clone size; D and trimming were determined from the DNA. The sample has 150,000 to 200,000 clones; approximately 80% are singletons. The receptor's source is an elderly woman with active or convalescent COVID-19. Sequencing used peripheral blood. The rearrangement joins TRBV5-1 to TRBJ1-1; D is unresolved. CDR3 sequence (DNA): TGCGCCAGCAGCTCCTATGACACCCAGAACACTGAAGCTTTCTTT. It yields the protein CASSSYDTQNTEAFF.